The source of this T cell receptor (beta chain) is a study of shared clonotypes between healthy human individuals (dated by TCRdb to about 2020). Study-level background: The cohort comprised two women and a few men aged 18 to 49 years. To increase sequencing depth and limit assay-specific biases, TCR repertoire library preparation and sequencing were carried out by different laboratories using diverse techniques. To estimate repertoire size and how much clonotype sharing occurs between individuals, the study deeply sequenced the blood TCR repertoires of 5 or 6 healthy adults. Leukapheresis yielded between about 0.9 and 8.9 billion PBMCs per donor. For each donor, CD4 naive and CD4 memory were each given three plates, CD8 naive was given two plates, and CD8 memory was given one plate.

A single count supports this clone. Its antigen is unknown. No much larger clone exists at a distance of one base, and base qualities are not known. The research as a whole found: Rarefaction of sorted-subset datasets indicated incomplete sequencing despite the large sequencing depth. Estimated clonotype richness was generally larger for naive than for memory subsets. Based on pairwise subsampling, the degree of clonotype sharing among donors was expected to be affected by sequencing depth. Higher generation probabilities were observed for clonotypes shared by all four sorted-subset donors than for non-shared clonotypes. Across several donors, 4.5% to 6.5% of naive CD4, around 3.5% of naive CD8, about 2.3% of memory CD4, and approximately 0.4% of memory CD8 clonotypes were shared. Because the study included a small number of donors, the genetic and exposure-history diversity represented was limited. Sampling was restricted to blood, and TCR repertoires in tissue are likely to differ from TCR repertoires in blood.

There are 13 amino acids in the CDR3, from cysteine to phenylalanine inclusive. Just CDR3 DNA is preserved here, 39 bases in frame from base 1. The germline V gene encodes CDR1 GTSNPN and CDR2 SVGIG (reference sequence). V is trimmed back by 3 bases and J by 4 bases, and the junction contains 3 bases that no gene match accounts for. TCR CDR3 regions were amplified from genomic DNA by multiplex PCR using the deep immunoSEQ assay. Genomic DNA extracted from each cell subset was distributed evenly over all wells of several immunoSEQ 96-well plates, and each plate served as one replicate. Each replicate PCR for sorted subsets received roughly 200 ng genomic DNA, equal to about 29,000 T cell genomes. Purified libraries were quantified with a Qubit 3.0 fluorometer, sized on a Bioanalyzer 2100, and re-quantified with the KAPA Library Quantification kit. Each immunoSEQ 96-well plate was sequenced on its own single-read 150-cycle Illumina NextSeq 550 flow cell. In the source study's methods: Because the immunoSEQ output included only junctional sequences and no quality scores, the filtering could not be the same as the filtering used for full-length reads. Sequences were annotated with PyIR, a Python wrapper for IgBLAST v1.9, using IMGT germline references to assign V/J genes and CDR3. Any read was removed if the V/J assignment was weak (E-value above 1e-6), the CDR3 was missing, or the read contained stop codons, out-of-frame junctions, or ambiguous translated residues. V3J clonotypes were defined as sequences sharing an identical inferred V gene, J gene, and CDR3 amino acid sequence. Percentage overlap between repertoires was computed as shared unique clonotypes divided by the size of the smaller repertoire. Three approaches were used to assess repertoire richness: RTK rarefaction, the Chao1 estimator, and Recon v2.1 estimates of unobserved clonotypes. For all TCRbeta clonotypes obtained by the gDNA method from a few donors, generation probabilities were computed with OLGA. TCRdb limited this immuneACCESS table to in-frame rearrangements with V and J called. A share of clones is missing; checked studies link under half to unresolved V genes, and the rest is unexplained. Clone size and V and J calls were adopted from that table, with D and trimming inferred from the DNA. A total of 2,500,000 or so clones appear in this sample, 93% of them only once. The ten largest clonotypes hold around 0.37% of the sample.

The donors were healthy, HIV-negative adults who had no recently reported acute infections or vaccinations. All donors were Caucasian adults living in Nashville, Tennessee, USA. CD4+ T cells were enriched by magnetic negative selection; naive cells were then positively selected on CD45RA, and the negative fraction formed the memory subset. Blood was obtained by leukapheresis, after which PBMCs were separated by Ficoll-Histopaque density gradient centrifugation and cryopreserved in liquid nitrogen vapor phase. Purity and quantity of every magnetically sorted T cell population were checked by analytical flow cytometry. Genomic DNA was isolated from each sorted fraction and quantified by UV absorbance on a Nanodrop 2000c.

The V gene is TRBV30 and the J gene is TRBJ2-1, with TRBD2 identical over 7 junction bases. This TCR was recovered from a man younger than 35 in good health. Some clones in this sample may be carry-over from other donors' samples. Sample: naive CD4+ T cells from PBMCs. Read against the paper, the sample's cell subset or site label means: CD45RA+ positively selected. The CDR3 sequence is CAWSGGKYNEQFF. The nucleotide sequence reads TGTGCCTGGAGCGGGGGGAAATACAATGAGCAGTTCTTC. With the rest looked up from the reference TRBV30 and TRBJ2-1 genes rather than sequenced, the full variable domain is SQTIHQWPATLVQPVGSPLSLECTVEGTSNPNLYWYRQAAGRGLQLLFYSVGIGQISSEVPQNLSASRPQDRQFILSSKKLLLSDSGFYLCAWSGGKYNEQFFGPGTRLTVL.